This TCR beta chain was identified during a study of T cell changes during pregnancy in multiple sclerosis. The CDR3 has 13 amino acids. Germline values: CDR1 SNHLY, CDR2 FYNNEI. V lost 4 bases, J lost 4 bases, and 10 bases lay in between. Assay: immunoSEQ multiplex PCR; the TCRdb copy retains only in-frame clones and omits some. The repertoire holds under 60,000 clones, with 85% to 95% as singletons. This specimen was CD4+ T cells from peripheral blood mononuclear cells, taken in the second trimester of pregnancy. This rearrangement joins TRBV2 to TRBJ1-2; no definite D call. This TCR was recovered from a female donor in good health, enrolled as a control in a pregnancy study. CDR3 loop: CASSGTGFYGYTF. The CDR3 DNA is TGTGCCAGCAGTGGGACGGGATTCTATGGCTACACCTTC.